This T cell receptor (beta chain) came from a study of T cells in Graves' hyperthyroidism and ophthalmopathy. RNA transcripts were the template for amplifying TCR beta CDR3 regions. The HTBI primer set drove a first-round RT-PCR of the TCR CDR3. TCRdb re-derived calls from the multiplex PCR reads in MiXCR, one entry per CDR3 protein. The profile shows roughly 500,000 distinct CDR3 sequences, around 46% of them singletons. This clonotype came up a few times. Input material: peripheral blood or thyroid tissue (not recorded which). The clonotype was recovered from an adult woman with Graves' disease, either hyperthyroidism or ophthalmopathy (not recorded which).

Here the CDR3 reads CASSEPGRRAIYF. The DNA of the CDR3 is TGTGCCAGCAGTGAACCCGGACGGCGGGCCATATATTTT. The chain employs TRBV2 and TRBJ1-3, with D unresolved. This CDR3 is built from 13 residues. Looked up from germline, CDR1 is SNHLY and CDR2 is FYNNEI. Trimming removed 2 bases from V and 11 bases from J, with 13 bases in between.